The 9 T cell receptor beta chains presented below share a single source sample, sequenced in a study of blood T cell repertoires in COVID-19. Assay used: immunoSEQ multiplex PCR; TCRdb lists only in-frame clones, some missing. The data contain fewer than 200,000 clones, around four fifths of them singletons. The sample consisted of PBMCs or T cells enriched from blood (not recorded which). These receptors were collected from a woman aged 50 to 65 in a cohort exposed to, infected with or recovered from COVID-19 (not recorded which).

This clone was counted a few times. This sequence joins TRBV9 and TRBJ1-5; TRBD1 is a possible D gene (6 bases). The V and J ends lost 3 bases and 0 bases respectively, with 10 bases between them. The CDR3 sequence is 15 residues long. The germline gives CDR1 SGDLS, CDR2 YYNGEE. The CDR3 bases are TGTGCCAGCAGCGCGTCGGACAGTAGCAATCAGCCCCAGCATTTT. Protein sequence: CASSASDSSNQPQHF.

The chain uses TRBV12-3 or TRBV12-4 and TRBJ2-1; 12 nucleotides match TRBD2. The CDR3 totals 13 residues. The trim removed 5 bases at V and 13 bases at J, leaving 6 bases unmatched. Here the CDR3 DNA reads TGTGCCAGCAGTACCCGGACTAGCGGGACTCAGTTCTTC. Translation: CASSTRTSGTQFF.

The genes are TRBV5-1 and TRBJ1-2; TRBD1 agrees at 8 bases. Germline CDR1 is SGHRS and CDR2 is YFSETQ. V lost 0 bases and J lost 6; bases outside the gene matches: 10. This CDR3 spans 16 amino acids. The CDR3, as DNA: TGCGCCAGCAGCTTGGAACATCAGGGGGCTTCGCATGGCTACACCTTC. This translates into CASSLEHQGASHGYTF.

CDR3: CASSEYSAEQYF. As DNA, the CDR3 is TGTGCCAGCAGTGAGTATTCCGCGGAGCAGTACTTC. The chain uses TRBV6-1 and TRBJ2-7; no reliable D call. Per germline, CDR1 MNHNS and CDR2 SASEGT. The CDR3 runs 12 residues. Trimming stripped 3 bases from V and 7 bases from J, with 10 bases between.

There are a few counts of this clone. The V gene is TRBV3-1 (or the pseudogene TRBV3-2), the J gene TRBJ1-3, with 9 positions matching TRBD1. The J segment lost 3 bases and the V segment lost 5 bases, leaving 11 bases of the junction unmatched. The V gene's germline CDR1 is LGHDT and CDR2 YNNKEL (reference sequence). The CDR3 has 17 residues. The CDR3 DNA reads as TGTGCCAGCAGCGGTCGGGGACAGGGCTTATTTGGAAACACCATATATTTT. Its protein product is CASSGRGQGLFGNTIYF.

The chain combines TRBV27 with TRBJ2-1; D ambiguous. Trimming pared 5 bases from V and 1 base from J, leaving 12 bases between. Germline assignment: CDR1 MNHEY and CDR2 SMNVEV (reference sequence). The length of the CDR3 is 15 residues. The CDR3 nucleotides are TGTGCCAGCAGTCAAACCGGTGGTTCCTACAATGAGCAGTTCTTC. As protein: CASSQTGGSYNEQFF.

The chain employs TRBV27 and TRBJ1-3; D unresolved. The CDR3 has 14 residues. Trimming removed 6 bases from V and 8 bases from J, with 17 bases in between. In germline, CDR1 is MNHEY, CDR2 SMNVEV (reference sequence). The CDR3 spells CASREGIGRDTIYF. CDR3 in DNA: TGTGCCAGCAGAGAAGGGATTGGGAGAGACACCATATATTTT.

In regard to this clone: Compared with germline, one end of the junction differs, possibly owing to a read error. Here the CDR3 DNA reads TGTGCTAGCAGTTTTAGTCAGAACACTGAAGCTTTCTTT. Translated, it gives CASSFSQNTEAFF. The chain uses TRBV7-7 and TRBJ1-1, with D unresolved. CDR1 is SSHAT and CDR2 is FNYEAQ in the germline V gene (reference sequence). This CDR3 is built from 13 residues.

The chain links TRBV28 to TRBJ1-1; TRBD1 agrees at 12 bases. Losses at the gene ends were 4 bases for V and 1 base for J; bases not matched to a gene: 4. The CDR3 consists of 16 residues. The V gene's germline CDR1 is MDHEN and CDR2 SYDVKM. The CDR3 DNA reads as TGTGCCAGCAGTTCGGGACAGGGGGCAGCGAACACTGAAGCTTTCTTT. Translating it yields CASSSGQGAANTEAFF.